This T cell receptor (beta chain) came from a study of blood T cell repertoires in COVID-19. In the study overall: Some COVID-19 samples were acute and others convalescent; all came from the United States, Italy and Spain. The cDNA or gDNA used as material had been derived from T cells, B-cell-depleted T cells, or PBMCs.

Germline lookup yields CDR1 KGHSH and CDR2 LQKENI. The CDR3 consists of 14 residues. Trimming stripped 3 bases from V and 6 bases from J, with 11 bases between. As processed by the authors: Amplifying reference gene primers gave estimates of nucleated cell counts. Profiling relied on immunoSEQ multiplex PCR, and the TCRdb table lists in-frame clones only, not all of them. The DNA gave D and trimming, while V, J and clone size come from that table. The sample holds 130,000 to 150,000 clones, more than 80% seen once. Sequences were obtained from peripheral blood. The chain carries TRBV18 and TRBJ1-4; weak D call: TRBD1 (6 bases). The receptor was derived from a human donor in a cohort sampled during active COVID-19. As DNA, the CDR3 is TGTGCCAGCTCACCGCGGGGGCTGGATGAAAAACTGTTTTTT. Residues: CASSPRGLDEKLFF.